Listed below are T cell receptor beta chains from one sample, sequenced in a study of cytomegalovirus exposure and HLA in healthy donors. TCRdb's copy holds only in-frame clones and misses some; the assay was immunoSEQ multiplex PCR. Counted here are fewer than 200,000 clones, 82% occurring once; the ten biggest clones make up approximately 1.4%. Specimen: PBMCs. The receptors here all came from a girl aged 10-17 years in good health and CMV-seropositive. The CDR3 runs from the conserved cysteine through the conserved F or W. The D gene is left open where the match is weak. Size is omitted from some rows. Given values are once, few, many or a class for expanded clones.

V gene	CDR3 length	clone size	J gene	D gene	CDR3 DNA	CDR3 protein
TRBV28	11	.	TRBJ1-2	.	TGTGCCAGCAGTGGCCTCTATGGCTACACCTTC	CASSGLYGYTF
TRBV29-1	17	once	TRBJ2-3	.	TGCAGCGTTGACATGGGACACCTCACCACACGCACAGATACGCAGTATTTT	CSVDMGHLTTRTDTQYF
TRBV11-2	18	once	TRBJ2-5	TRBD2	TGTGCCAGCAGCTTAACCGGGATTAGCGGGAGGTACCAAGAGACCCAGTACTTC	CASSLTGISGRYQETQYF
TRBV30	14	once	TRBJ2-1	TRBD2	TGTGCCTGGATTCCGCTAGCGGGGCCGAATGAGCAGTTCTTC	CAWIPLAGPNEQFF
TRBV25-1	11	.	TRBJ2-5	.	TGTGCCAGCAGCTTCCAAGAGACCCAGTACTTC	CASSFQETQYF
TRBV6-5	13	.	TRBJ1-2	.	TGTGCCAGCAGGGCCGATGGGAGTCTTGGCTACACCTTC	CASRADGSLGYTF
TRBV5-1	14	.	TRBJ2-7	.	TGCGCCAGCAGCTTGAACGGGGGAGTCTACGAGCAGTACTTC	CASSLNGGVYEQYF
TRBV7-3	18	.	TRBJ2-1	TRBD2	TGTGCCAGCAGCTTAGATGTGGGGGGGACCCCCCCCCACAATGAGCAGTTCTTC	CASSLDVGGTPPHNEQFF
TRBV5-4	15	.	TRBJ2-7	TRBD2	TGTGCCAGCAGCAACCAGCGGGATAGCTCCTACGAGCAGTACTTC	CASSNQRDSSYEQYF
TRBV29-1	16	.	TRBJ2-3	TRBD2	TGCAGCGTTGTACTAGCGGGAGAGGGTTCCACAGATACGCAGTATTTT	CSVVLAGEGSTDTQYF
TRBV5-4	14	.	TRBJ2-7	.	TGTGCCAGCAGCTTGGGGAAGGGAGACTACGAGCAGTACTTC	CASSLGKGDYEQYF
TRBV11-3	14	once	TRBJ2-3	.	TGTGCCAGCAGCTTTAGCGGTGGCACAGATACGCAGTATTTT	CASSFSGGTDTQYF
TRBV11-2	15	.	TRBJ2-5	.	TGTGCCAGCAGCTTAACAGGGCCTTGGGGAGAGACCCAGTACTTC	CASSLTGPWGETQYF
TRBV9	15	.	TRBJ2-3	TRBD1	TGTGCCAGCAGCACACAGGGGGTGCATGGAGATACGCAGTATTTT	CASSTQGVHGDTQYF
TRBV6-1	16	few	TRBJ1-6	.	TGTGCCAGCAGTGAACCAGCGGGACGCCTCAATTCACCCCTCCACTTT	CASSEPAGRLNSPLHF
TRBV9	17	few	TRBJ2-3	TRBD2	TGTGCCAGCAGCGTAGGTGTAGCGGGGGCCCCGTGGGATACGCAGTATTTT	CASSVGVAGAPWDTQYF
TRBV9	14	.	TRBJ2-5	TRBD2	TGTGCCAGCAGCGCTCCGGGACTAGAGGAGACCCAGTACTTC	CASSAPGLEETQYF
TRBV27	15	.	TRBJ2-1	TRBD2	TGTGCCAGCAGTTCAGGACTAGCGGGAGTGGATGAGCAGTTCTTC	CASSSGLAGVDEQFF
TRBV19	17	once	TRBJ2-1	TRBD2	TGTGCCAGTATCTCTAGCGGGGACCACCTGTCCTACAATGAGCAGTTCTTC	CASISSGDHLSYNEQFF
TRBV30	14	.	TRBJ1-4	.	TGTGCCTGGACCGGAGACGCAACTAATGAAAAACTGTTTTTT	CAWTGDATNEKLFF
TRBV18	16	.	TRBJ2-1	TRBD2	TGTGCCAGCTCACCACTGGGACTAGCGGTACACAATGAGCAGTTCTTC	CASSPLGLAVHNEQFF
TRBV7-2	14	once	TRBJ2-1	TRBD2	TGTGCCAGCTCTGGTGGCGGGGGGGCTGGTGAGCAGTTCTTC	CASSGGGGAGEQFF
TRBV11-2	15	.	TRBJ1-4	.	TGTGCCAGCAGCACGGGCAGGCAGGGTCTGGGGAAACTGTTTTTT	CASSTGRQGLGKLFF
TRBV2	13	once	TRBJ2-7	TRBD2	TGTGCCAGCAATAAGCGGGACTCCTACGAGCAGTACTTC	CASNKRDSYEQYF
TRBV9	15	.	TRBJ2-7	TRBD2	TGTGCCAGCAGCCCTTCCGGGACTACCCGAGGCGAGCAGTACTTC	CASSPSGTTRGEQYF
TRBV6-5	14	.	TRBJ1-3	TRBD1	TGTGCCAGCAGTCAGGGGGACAGGGAAAGGCCCATATATTTT	CASSQGDRERPIYF
TRBV9	14	.	TRBJ2-7	.	TGTGCCAGCAGCGTAGAACAGGGCCCCTACGAGCAGTACTTC	CASSVEQGPYEQYF
TRBV13	13	.	TRBJ1-1	.	TGTGCCAGCAGCCAGGGGTTGAGCACTGAAGCTTTCTTT	CASSQGLSTEAFF
TRBV7-2	15	.	TRBJ2-1	.	TGTGCCAGCAGCTTAGAAAGGGGCCCCTACAATGAGCAGTTCTTC	CASSLERGPYNEQFF
TRBV28	13	.	TRBJ1-1	.	TGTGCCAGCAGGACCGGAGGGCAGAGGGAAGCTTTCTTT	CASRTGGQREAFF
TRBV7-9	15	.	TRBJ2-3	.	TGTGCCAGCAGCCCCCTCGAGGGTGCGGTAGATACGCAGTATTTT	CASSPLEGAVDTQYF
TRBV9	15	once	TRBJ1-4	TRBD1	TGTGCCAGCAGCGTACTCGGGACAGGGGCCGGAAAACTGTTTTTT	CASSVLGTGAGKLFF
TRBV7-3	15	.	TRBJ1-2	TRBD1	TGTGCCAGCAGCCTATCTCCGACAGGGGAGTATGGCTACACCTTC	CASSLSPTGEYGYTF
TRBV5-6	16	few	TRBJ1-5	TRBD1	TGTGCCAGCAGCTCCTTGGGCAGGGGGCGCTTCCAGCCCCAGCATTTT	CASSSLGRGRFQPQHF
TRBV18	15	.	TRBJ1-2	TRBD1	TGTGCCAGCTCTCCACGGACAGGGAATAACTATGGCTACACCTTC	CASSPRTGNNYGYTF
TRBV27	15	.	TRBJ2-7	.	TGTGCCAGCTCCCCAGACCGGGACTCCTACTACGAGCAGTACTTC	CASSPDRDSYYEQYF
TRBV6-5	11	.	TRBJ1-1	.	TGTGCCAGCAGTTACTTGGCAGTAGCTTTCTTT	CASSYLAVAFF